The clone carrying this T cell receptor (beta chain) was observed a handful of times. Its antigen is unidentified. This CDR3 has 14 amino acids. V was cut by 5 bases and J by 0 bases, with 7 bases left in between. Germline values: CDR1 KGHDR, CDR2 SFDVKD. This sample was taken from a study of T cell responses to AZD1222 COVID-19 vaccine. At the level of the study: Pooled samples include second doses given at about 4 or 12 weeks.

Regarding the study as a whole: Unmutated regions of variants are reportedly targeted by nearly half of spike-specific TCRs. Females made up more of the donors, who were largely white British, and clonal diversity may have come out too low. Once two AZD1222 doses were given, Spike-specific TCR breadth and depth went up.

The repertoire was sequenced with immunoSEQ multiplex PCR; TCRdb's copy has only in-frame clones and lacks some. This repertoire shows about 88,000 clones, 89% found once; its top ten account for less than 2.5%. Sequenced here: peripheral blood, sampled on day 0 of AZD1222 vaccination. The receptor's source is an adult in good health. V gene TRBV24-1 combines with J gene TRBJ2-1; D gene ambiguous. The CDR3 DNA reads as TGTGCCACCAGTGGCGGACCCTCCTACAATGAGCAGTTCTTC. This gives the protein CATSGGPSYNEQFF.